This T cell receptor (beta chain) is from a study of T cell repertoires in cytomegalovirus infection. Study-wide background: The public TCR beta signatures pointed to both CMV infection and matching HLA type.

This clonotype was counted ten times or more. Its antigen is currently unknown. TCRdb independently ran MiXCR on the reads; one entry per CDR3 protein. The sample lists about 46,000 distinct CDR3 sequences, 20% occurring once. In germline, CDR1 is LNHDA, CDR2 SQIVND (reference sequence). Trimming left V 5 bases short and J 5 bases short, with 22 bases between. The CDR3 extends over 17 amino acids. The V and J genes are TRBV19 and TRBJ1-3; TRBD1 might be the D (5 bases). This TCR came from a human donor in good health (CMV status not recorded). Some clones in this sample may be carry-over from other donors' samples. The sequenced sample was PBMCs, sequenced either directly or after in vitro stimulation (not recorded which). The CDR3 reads CASSPTSHLGVRNTIYF. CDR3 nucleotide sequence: TGTGCCAGTAGTCCGACGAGTCATCTAGGGGTTCGAAACACCATATATTTT.